This T cell receptor (beta chain) appears in the sequencing data of a study of memory CD4+ T cells and cytomegalovirus serostatus. Overall study: Donors were healthy Belgian adults, under 10 CMV seropositive and approximately 23 seronegative. Study results and caveats: Suggested: most of the CMV-linked TCR signature lies in CD4+ memory cells. CMV serostatus prediction reached median AUC approximately 0.95, or 0.91 with US-trained model.

The sort gate was single viable CD3+CD4+CD8-CD45RO+ cells for memory CD4+ T cells. CDR3 length: 13 residues. V lost 5 bases and J lost 8, with 15 bases in between. The V gene's germline CDR1 is LGHNT and CDR2 FRNRAP. In the case of this clone: Its antigen is unidentified.

In the study's own analysis: After removing out-of-frame reads, under 2.5 million distinct TCRbeta sequences remained. Sequencing was performed with immunoSEQ multiplex PCR; in TCRdb, only in-frame clones are kept and a portion is missing. From that table come the V and J calls and clone size; the DNA was used to work out D and trimming. The sample shows tens of thousands of clones, more than 75% of them seen only once. The clonotype originates from an adult in good health and CMV-seronegative. The chain carries TRBV12-5 and TRBJ1-2, with D hard to call. The material sequenced was memory CD4+ T cells from blood. This CDR3 reads CASGPQSTFGYTF. The CDR3 DNA sequence: TGTGCTAGTGGTCCCCAAAGCACCTTCGGCTACACCTTC.